The present entry profiles one TCR beta chain with its context. MiXCR, applied by TCRdb to the RT-PCR reads, yields one record per CDR3 protein. Seen here are roughly 940,000 distinct CDR3 sequences, roughly 18% observed once, and the top ten hold approximately 5.9%. This entry is derived from a study of patients and donors after allogeneic stem cell transplantation. The CDR3 spans 15 residues. J lost 11 bases, V lost 1 base, and 11 bases had no gene match. From germline, CDR1 is MGHRA and CDR2 YSYEKL. This sequence originates from a human donor who was either an allogeneic HSCT recipient or a stem cell or donor lymphocyte infusion donor (not recorded which). It is not recorded whose cells these are; they may come from a transplant donor. The chain combines TRBV4-1 with TRBJ2-7, with 10 bases fitting TRBD2. The sample consisted of blood, either unsorted or a sorted T cell fraction (not recorded which). The CDR3: CASSQVLAGPSEEYF. CDR3 nucleotide sequence: TGCGCCAGCAGCCAAGTACTAGCGGGACCCTCGGAGGAGTACTTC.